The 10 T cell receptor beta chains listed next were all sequenced from one sample in a study of stem cell transplantation in POMP-related autoinflammatory disease. Sequencing was performed with immunoSEQ multiplex PCR; in TCRdb, only in-frame clones are kept and a portion is missing. The table has 25,000 to 30,000 clones, roughly four fifths seen once. The source material was CD4+ T cells from PBMCs, sampled before stem cell transplantation. These receptors were taken from a human donor with POMP-related autoinflammation and immune dysregulation (PRAID).

V and J are TRBV27 and TRBJ2-6, with no clear D. The germline gives CDR1 MNHEY, CDR2 SMNVEV (reference sequence). Between the trimmed V and J ends, which lost 2 bases and 4 bases, there was a span of 3 bases. The CDR3 is 13 residues long. This CDR3 is CASSLGGANVLTF. The CDR3 bases are TGTGCCAGCAGTTTAGGAGGGGCCAACGTCCTGACTTTC.

CDR3 nucleotides: TGTGCCAGCAGCTTAGGGACGAATTCCTACAATGAGCAGTTCTTC. Translated: CASSLGTNSYNEQFF. V gene TRBV7-9 combines with J gene TRBJ2-1, with D uncertain. V was pared by 1 base and J by 1 base, with 8 bases between. Germline V gives CDR1 SEHNR, CDR2 FQNEAQ (reference sequence). The CDR3 runs 15 residues.

The J gene is TRBJ1-1, the V gene TRBV18, with 8 bases matching TRBD1. This CDR3 spans 16 amino acids. V was pared by 5 bases and J by 5 bases, with 13 bases of the junction left unmatched. From germline, CDR1 is KGHSH and CDR2 LQKENI. The CDR3 loop is CASSFYPGQGDTEAFF. The DNA of the CDR3 is TGTGCCAGCTCATTCTATCCTGGACAGGGCGATACTGAAGCTTTCTTT.

The V call is TRBV19, the J call TRBJ1-5; D remains ambiguous. The CDR3 is made up of 18 amino acids. V shed 0 bases and J shed 2 bases, with 17 bases lying between them. Per germline, CDR1 LNHDA and CDR2 SQIVND (reference sequence). The CDR3 sequence is CASSIDRSAGAGNQPQHF. The CDR3 nucleotides are TGTGCCAGTAGTATAGATCGATCCGCAGGTGCGGGCAATCAGCCCCAGCATTTT.

The gene calls are TRBV7-9 and TRBJ2-5, with 7 bases fitting TRBD2. V gave up 5 bases and J gave up 3 bases; unmatched junction bases: 9. The V gene's germline CDR1 is SEHNR and CDR2 FQNEAQ (reference sequence). This CDR3 is built from 15 residues. CDR3 sequence reads: CASSRGGRREETQYF. As DNA, the CDR3 is TGTGCCAGCAGCCGGGGAGGGCGTAGAGAAGAGACCCAGTACTTC.

The chain couples TRBV18 to TRBJ2-1; D unclear. Germline CDR1 and CDR2: KGHSH and LQKENI. This CDR3 is built from 16 residues. The germline V and J ends were trimmed by 6 bases and 4 bases, with 19 bases remaining between them. CDR3 sequence: CASSPVNIFPYNEQFF. The CDR3 nucleotides are TGTGCCAGCTCCCCCGTAAATATCTTCCCATACAATGAGCAGTTCTTC.

The genes are TRBV7-2 and TRBJ2-2; possible D gene TRBD1, 5 bases. The CDR3 loop spans 15 amino acids. Trimming shortened V by 3 bases and J by 1 base, and 9 bases separated the two germline ends. Germline V lookup: CDR1 SGHTA, CDR2 FQGNSA. In nucleotides, the CDR3 is TGTGCCAGCAGCTTCAATGGACAGAACACCGGGGAGCTGTTTTTT. Translating gives CASSFNGQNTGELFF.

CDR3 sequence (DNA): TGTGCCAGCAGCGTAGCAGCGGGGGGGCAAGAGACCCAGTACTTC. Translated, it gives CASSVAAGGQETQYF. The chain couples TRBV9 to TRBJ2-5; 10 bases line up with TRBD2. The CDR3 runs to 15 residues. CDR1 SGDLS and CDR2 YYNGEE come from the germline V gene. V gave up 0 bases and J gave up 2 bases; unmatched junction bases: 1.

The chain joins TRBV7-9 to TRBJ1-1; D unclear. The CDR3 sequence is 13 residues long. CDR1 is SEHNR, CDR2 FQNEAQ, per germline (reference sequence). V was clipped by 5 bases and J by 4 bases, with 11 bases between them. CDR3 in amino acids: CASSGIGGTEAFF. The CDR3, as DNA: TGTGCCAGCAGCGGAATTGGTGGCACTGAAGCTTTCTTT.

The chain is built from TRBV4-1 and TRBJ1-1; the match to TRBD1 covers 10 bases. The CDR3 covers 16 residues. The germline gives CDR1 MGHRA, CDR2 YSYEKL. V lost 6 bases and J lost 4; bases outside the gene matches: 11. Here the CDR3 DNA reads TGCGCCAGCAGGGAGAGGGGGGGACAGGGGAGCACTGAAGCTTTCTTT. This sequence encodes CASRERGGQGSTEAFF.